This paragraph covers one T cell receptor (beta chain) sequence. Its cognate antigen is unknown. The PCR employed 60 Vbeta primers together with 13 Jbeta primers. The assay was immunoSEQ multiplex PCR, and TCRdb's table has in-frame clones only and misses some. This sample contains some 200,000 clones. This record belongs to a study of cytomegalovirus exposure and HLA in healthy donors. Study context: Out of about 190 million T cells, an earlier analysis found fewer than 140 million unique TCR beta sequences in total.

Whole-study findings and limits: In vitro testing confirmed a few CMV-associated chains as specific for CMV antigens. The authors enumerated some 160 TCR beta chains as linked to cytomegalovirus. In a later analysis, TCR beta V- and J-gene trimming was associated with a missense DCLRE1C variant.

This TCR came from a young man in good health and CMV-seronegative. The sequenced sample consisted of PBMCs.

The CDR3 sequence: CASSSGIRGLPDTQYF. For the CDR3, the DNA is TGTGCCAGCAGTTCGGGGATCAGGGGGCTACCGGATACGCAGTATTTT. The chain links TRBV28 to TRBJ2-3, with 8 bases matching TRBD1. Germline trimming cut 4 bases from V and 6 bases from J; bases unmatched to any gene: 12. Germline V gene sequence: CDR1 MDHEN, CDR2 SYDVKM. This CDR3 spans 16 amino acids.